This paragraph reports one T cell receptor (beta chain). The antigen is not known. V dropped 6 bases and J dropped 0; count of bases not matched to a gene: 2. CDR3 length: 14 residues. Germline CDR1 is SGHRS and CDR2 is YFSETQ. Clones were sequenced by immunoSEQ multiplex PCR, and TCRdb holds only the in-frame ones, with some missing. Here the sample spans approximately 47,000 clones, about 91% being singletons. This sample was taken from a study of CD4+ T cells in melanoma. General study findings and limits: CD8+ T cell, macrophage and B cell function reportedly correlated with neoantigen-specific CD4+ T cells. Neoantigen-specific CD4+ T cells in melanoma reportedly had diverse differentiation states.

Specimen: peripheral blood. The receptor comes from a human donor with melanoma. The chain links TRBV5-1 to TRBJ2-1, with 8 bases fitting TRBD2. CDR3 amino acids: CASNGGASYNEQFF. CDR3 nucleotides: TGCGCCAGCAACGGGGGGGCCTCCTACAATGAGCAGTTCTTC.